Shown below are 5 T cell receptor beta chains from a single sample sequenced in a study of cytomegalovirus exposure and HLA in healthy donors. The study ran its PCR with 60 Vbeta and 13 Jbeta primers. TCRdb keeps only in-frame clones here, not all; method: immunoSEQ multiplex PCR. Among about 160,000 clones listed, 84% were seen once. The specimen sequenced was PBMCs. The source is a boy younger than 10 in good health and CMV-seronegative.

This clone was counted between two and nine times. The chain employs TRBV4-2 and TRBJ2-7; D might be TRBD1 (6 bases). The CDR3 contains 14 residues. In germline, CDR1 is LGHNA, CDR2 YNFKEQ. The ends were cut back, 1 base at V and 7 bases at J, with 14 bases in the middle. The CDR3 spells CASSQGTGPREQYF. In DNA, the CDR3 is TGTGCCAGCAGCCAAGGAACAGGGCCTAGGGAGCAGTACTTC.

J is TRBJ1-4 and V is TRBV7-2; 9 bases match TRBD1. V gave up 3 bases and J gave up 5 bases; unmatched junction bases: 7. Germline V gene data show CDR1 as SGHTA and CDR2 as FQGNSA. This CDR3 has 16 amino acids. The CDR3 DNA reads TGTGCCAGCAGCTTTTCTGACAGGGGGATCAATGAAAAACTGTTTTTT. The encoded protein is CASSFSDRGINEKLFF.

The rearrangement uses TRBV4-2 and TRBJ2-2; D perhaps matches TRBD1 (5 bases). Germline V gene sequence: CDR1 LGHNA, CDR2 YNFKEQ. This CDR3 contains 13 residues. The germline V and J ends were trimmed by 2 bases and 4 bases, with 5 bases remaining between them. The CDR3 nucleotides read TGTGCCAGCAGCCAACAGGGCACCGGGGAGCTGTTTTTT. Translation gives CASSQQGTGELFF.

With regard to this clone: Other DNA sequences of this sample code for an identical CDR3. CDR3 sequence: CASSPPLSGQNYEQYF. CDR3 DNA sequence: TGTGCCAGCAGTCCACCCCTCTCGGGACAGAACTACGAGCAGTACTTC. V usage is TRBV2 and J usage is TRBJ2-7; 7 bases fit TRBD1. Germline V gene data show CDR1 as SNHLY and CDR2 as FYNNEI. This CDR3 contains 16 residues. V trimming: 5 bases; J trimming: 3 bases; junction bases outside the gene matches: 13. Filled out from reference TRBV2 and TRBJ2-7, the complete variable domain reads EPEVTQTPSHQVTQMGQEVILRCVPISNHLYFYWYRQILGQKVEFLVSFYNNEISEKSEIFDDQFSVERPDGSNFTLKIRSTKLEDSAMYFCASSPPLSGQNYEQYFGPGTRLTVT.

The chain employs TRBV27 and TRBJ2-2; D perhaps matches TRBD2 (6 bases). The CDR3 length is 18 residues. The germline gives CDR1 MNHEY, CDR2 SMNVEV (reference sequence). With 5 bases removed from V and 4 bases from J, the gap between germline ends came to 23 bases. The CDR3 DNA sequence: TGTGCCAGCAGTACCCGATCCGGCGGGACTGCGAGCACCGGGGAGCTGTTTTTT. It codes for CASSTRSGGTASTGELFF.